These T cell receptor beta chains were read from a single sample in a study of T-cell reconstitution after alpha-beta-depleted transplantation in children. MiXCR was run by TCRdb on the PCR reads, yielding one entry per CDR3 protein. The sample carries approximately 400,000 distinct CDR3 sequences, about a tenth recorded once. The input for sequencing was PBMCs from the stem cell graft donor, taken from the stem cell graft. The receptors originated from a human donor who donated a stem cell graft to a child with acute myeloid leukemia. CDR3s include the opening cysteine and the closing phenylalanine or tryptophan. Each record gives: J gene, clone size, D gene, V gene, CDR3 protein, CDR3 DNA. D genes are given only for firm matches. Clone size is shown for a subset of rows, as once, few, many or a class of expanded clone.

j_call: TRBJ2-5; clone_size: few; d_call: TRBD2; v_call: TRBV5-1; cdr3_aa: CASSLSAGGGVLETQYF; cdr3_nt: TGCGCCAGCAGCTTGTCGGCGGGAGGCGGGGTCCTCGAGACCCAGTACTTC
j_call: TRBJ2-6; clone_size: .; d_call: .; v_call: TRBV30; cdr3_aa: CAGTGANVLTF; cdr3_nt: TGTGCCGGAACTGGGGCCAACGTCCTGACTTTC
j_call: TRBJ1-4; clone_size: few; d_call: TRBD1; v_call: TRBV9; cdr3_aa: CASSDDRGGTTNEKLFF; cdr3_nt: TGTGCCAGCAGCGACGACAGGGGGGGAACAACTAATGAAAAACTGTTTTTT
j_call: TRBJ2-5; clone_size: many; d_call: .; v_call: TRBV20-1; cdr3_aa: CSARAQRQETQYF; cdr3_nt: TGCAGTGCTAGAGCCCAACGGCAAGAGACCCAGTACTTC
j_call: TRBJ2-5; clone_size: few; d_call: .; v_call: TRBV7-9; cdr3_aa: CASSFFIGETQYF; cdr3_nt: TGTGCCAGCAGCTTCTTCATCGGGGAGACCCAGTACTTC
j_call: TRBJ2-5; clone_size: .; d_call: TRBD1; v_call: TRBV5-1; cdr3_aa: CASSITGTEQETQYF; cdr3_nt: TGCGCCAGCAGCATAACCGGGACAGAACAAGAGACCCAGTACTTC
j_call: TRBJ2-1; clone_size: few; d_call: .; v_call: TRBV5-1; cdr3_aa: CASSSQGLNEQFF; cdr3_nt: TGCGCCAGCAGCTCTCAGGGGTTGAATGAGCAGTTCTTC
j_call: TRBJ1-2; clone_size: .; d_call: .; v_call: TRBV11-2; cdr3_aa: CASSLDSGYTF; cdr3_nt: TGTGCCAGCAGCTTAGATTCGGGCTACACCTTC
j_call: TRBJ2-3; clone_size: few; d_call: .; v_call: TRBV20-1; cdr3_aa: CSANPSDRVQDTQYF; cdr3_nt: TGCAGTGCTAACCCCTCCGACCGGGTCCAAGATACGCAGTATTTT
j_call: TRBJ2-1; clone_size: .; d_call: .; v_call: TRBV12-3/TRBV12-4; cdr3_aa: CASSLGQEHYNEQFF; cdr3_nt: TGTGCCAGCAGTTTAGGACAGGAACACTACAATGAGCAGTTCTTC
j_call: TRBJ1-5; clone_size: once; d_call: .; v_call: TRBV12-3/TRBV12-4; cdr3_aa: CASSLALDGQFNQPQHF; cdr3_nt: TGTGCCAGCAGTTTAGCATTAGATGGACAGTTCAATCAGCCCCAGCATTTT
j_call: TRBJ2-1; clone_size: few; d_call: TRBD2; v_call: TRBV20-1; cdr3_aa: CSASPASGSYNEQFF; cdr3_nt: TGCAGTGCTAGTCCCGCTAGCGGCTCATACAATGAGCAGTTCTTC
j_call: TRBJ1-6; clone_size: few; d_call: .; v_call: TRBV10-3; cdr3_aa: CAINQGHNSPLHF; cdr3_nt: TGTGCCATCAACCAGGGTCATAATTCACCCCTCCACTTT
j_call: TRBJ1-1; clone_size: few; d_call: .; v_call: TRBV20-1; cdr3_aa: CSARGRVYTEAFF; cdr3_nt: TGCAGTGCCAGGGGTAGGGTTTACACTGAAGCTTTCTTT
j_call: TRBJ1-1; clone_size: .; d_call: .; v_call: TRBV18; cdr3_aa: CASSPGGADTEAFF; cdr3_nt: TGTGCCAGCTCACCAGGGGGGGCGGACACTGAAGCTTTCTTT
j_call: TRBJ2-1; clone_size: .; d_call: TRBD2; v_call: TRBV5-1; cdr3_aa: CASSLRPSGVNYNEQFF; cdr3_nt: TGCGCCAGCAGCTTGAGGCCTAGCGGGGTAAACTACAATGAGCAGTTCTTC
j_call: TRBJ2-7; clone_size: few; d_call: .; v_call: TRBV4-1; cdr3_aa: CASSQARSEQYF; cdr3_nt: TGCGCCAGCAGCCAAGCGAGGAGCGAGCAGTACTTC
j_call: TRBJ2-1; clone_size: few; d_call: .; v_call: TRBV27; cdr3_aa: CASRTGKLGEQFF; cdr3_nt: TGTGCCAGCCGCACAGGAAAGTTAGGTGAGCAGTTCTTC
j_call: TRBJ2-5; clone_size: .; d_call: TRBD1; v_call: TRBV4-3; cdr3_aa: CASSQDGQEQETQYF; cdr3_nt: TGCGCCAGCAGCCAAGATGGACAGGAGCAAGAGACCCAGTACTTC
j_call: TRBJ2-1; clone_size: .; d_call: .; v_call: TRBV20-1; cdr3_aa: CSGGHYSYNEQFF; cdr3_nt: TGCAGTGGCGGTCACTACTCCTACAATGAGCAGTTCTTC
j_call: TRBJ1-2; clone_size: .; d_call: .; v_call: TRBV5-4; cdr3_aa: CASSPELDGRYTF; cdr3_nt: TGTGCCAGCAGCCCCGAACTAGACGGAAGATACACCTTC
j_call: TRBJ1-4; clone_size: many; d_call: .; v_call: TRBV2; cdr3_aa: CASRRTETTTNEKLFF; cdr3_nt: TGTGCCAGCAGACGGACAGAAACAACAACTAATGAAAAACTGTTTTTT
j_call: TRBJ2-5; clone_size: many; d_call: TRBD2; v_call: TRBV20-1; cdr3_aa: CSVSGSTETQYF; cdr3_nt: TGCAGTGTTAGCGGGAGTACAGAGACCCAGTACTTC
j_call: TRBJ2-7; clone_size: many; d_call: .; v_call: TRBV6-6; cdr3_aa: CASSPGVHEQYF; cdr3_nt: TGTGCCAGCAGCCCGGGCGTTCACGAGCAGTACTTC
j_call: TRBJ1-2; clone_size: few; d_call: .; v_call: TRBV30; cdr3_aa: CAWTLRAVGNGYTF; cdr3_nt: TGTGCCTGGACTCTGCGGGCAGTAGGAAATGGCTACACCTTC
j_call: TRBJ2-1; clone_size: .; d_call: TRBD1; v_call: TRBV7-8; cdr3_aa: CASSTTGTGGYNEQFF; cdr3_nt: TGTGCCAGCAGCACTACCGGGACAGGAGGCTACAATGAGCAGTTCTTC
j_call: TRBJ2-1; clone_size: .; d_call: .; v_call: TRBV19; cdr3_aa: CASSPLGGPDNEQFF; cdr3_nt: TGTGCCAGTAGCCCCTTGGGCGGGCCAGACAATGAGCAGTTCTTC
j_call: TRBJ1-1; clone_size: few; d_call: TRBD1; v_call: TRBV30; cdr3_aa: CAWSGTGTEAFF; cdr3_nt: TGTGCCTGGAGTGGGACAGGGACTGAAGCTTTCTTT
j_call: TRBJ2-3; clone_size: .; d_call: .; v_call: TRBV12-3/TRBV12-4; cdr3_aa: CASSSGTPRTDTQYF; cdr3_nt: TGTGCCAGCAGTTCCGGGACCCCCAGGACAGATACGCAGTATTTT
j_call: TRBJ2-1; clone_size: few; d_call: .; v_call: TRBV20-1; cdr3_aa: CSARTPLGEQFF; cdr3_nt: TGCAGTGCTAGGACTCCGCTGGGTGAGCAGTTCTTC
j_call: TRBJ2-1; clone_size: .; d_call: TRBD2; v_call: TRBV6-2/TRBV6-3; cdr3_aa: CASRGKGLAANNEQFF; cdr3_nt: TGTGCCAGCAGGGGGAAGGGACTAGCGGCAAACAATGAGCAGTTCTTC
j_call: TRBJ2-1; clone_size: .; d_call: .; v_call: TRBV11-3; cdr3_aa: CASSLTDGGYEQFF; cdr3_nt: TGTGCCAGCAGCTTAACCGATGGGGGATACGAGCAGTTCTTC
j_call: TRBJ1-6; clone_size: few; d_call: TRBD1; v_call: TRBV7-2; cdr3_aa: CASSSTGAYNSPLHF; cdr3_nt: TGTGCCAGCAGCTCTACAGGGGCTTATAATTCACCCCTCCACTTT
j_call: TRBJ2-7; clone_size: .; d_call: TRBD2; v_call: TRBV5-1; cdr3_aa: CASSATSGAYEQYF; cdr3_nt: TGCGCCAGCAGCGCTACTAGCGGGGCCTACGAGCAGTACTTC
j_call: TRBJ2-5; clone_size: few; d_call: TRBD1; v_call: TRBV2; cdr3_aa: CASSSGTGVQETQYF; cdr3_nt: TGTGCCAGCAGTTCCGGGACAGGGGTCCAAGAGACCCAGTACTTC
j_call: TRBJ1-4; clone_size: .; d_call: .; v_call: TRBV6-1; cdr3_aa: CASSEALDFKLFF; cdr3_nt: TGTGCCAGCAGTGAAGCCCTTGACTTTAAACTGTTTTTT
j_call: TRBJ1-2; clone_size: .; d_call: TRBD1; v_call: TRBV10-3; cdr3_aa: CAISTQGGYGYTF; cdr3_nt: TGTGCCATCAGTACGCAGGGGGGTTATGGCTACACCTTC
j_call: TRBJ1-2; clone_size: many; d_call: .; v_call: TRBV29-1; cdr3_aa: CSVEARGLYGYTF; cdr3_nt: TGCAGCGTTGAGGCCAGGGGCCTCTATGGCTACACCTTC
j_call: TRBJ2-4; clone_size: few; d_call: .; v_call: TRBV19; cdr3_aa: CASSIGTGVAKNIQYF; cdr3_nt: TGTGCCAGTAGTATAGGGACCGGAGTAGCCAAAAACATTCAGTACTTC
j_call: TRBJ2-3; clone_size: .; d_call: .; v_call: TRBV29-1; cdr3_aa: CSVEGRFTDTQYF; cdr3_nt: TGCAGCGTTGAAGGCCGATTCACAGATACGCAGTATTTT
j_call: TRBJ2-1; clone_size: .; d_call: TRBD2; v_call: TRBV10-3; cdr3_aa: CAISRGEYNEQFF; cdr3_nt: TGTGCCATCAGTCGGGGGGAGTACAATGAGCAGTTCTTC
j_call: TRBJ1-2; clone_size: few; d_call: TRBD1; v_call: TRBV4-2; cdr3_aa: CASSQRGGDRAAGYTF; cdr3_nt: TGTGCCAGCAGCCAACGGGGCGGGGACAGGGCGGCTGGCTACACCTTC
j_call: TRBJ2-1; clone_size: .; d_call: TRBD2; v_call: TRBV29-1; cdr3_aa: CSAGSGLLNEQFF; cdr3_nt: TGCAGCGCAGGTAGCGGGCTCCTAAATGAGCAGTTCTTC
j_call: TRBJ2-1; clone_size: many; d_call: .; v_call: TRBV7-2; cdr3_aa: CASSFSVSEQFF; cdr3_nt: TGTGCCAGCAGCTTCAGTGTTAGTGAGCAGTTCTTC
j_call: TRBJ1-4; clone_size: .; d_call: .; v_call: TRBV14; cdr3_aa: CASSLGRSTNEKLFF; cdr3_nt: TGTGCCAGCAGCCTCGGAAGATCAACTAATGAAAAACTGTTTTTT
j_call: TRBJ1-1; clone_size: few; d_call: .; v_call: TRBV6-5; cdr3_aa: CASSPSLEGNTEAFF; cdr3_nt: TGTGCCAGCAGTCCCTCTTTGGAGGGGAACACTGAAGCTTTCTTT
j_call: TRBJ1-5; clone_size: .; d_call: .; v_call: TRBV2; cdr3_aa: CASSERQGGNQPQHF; cdr3_nt: TGTGCCAGCAGTGAACGGCAGGGAGGCAATCAGCCCCAGCATTTT
j_call: TRBJ2-1; clone_size: many; d_call: .; v_call: TRBV5-8; cdr3_aa: CASSLVALSSYNEQFF; cdr3_nt: TGTGCCAGCAGCTTGGTAGCGCTCAGCTCCTACAATGAGCAGTTCTTC
j_call: TRBJ2-3; clone_size: .; d_call: .; v_call: TRBV29-1; cdr3_aa: CSIRAADTQYF; cdr3_nt: TGCAGCATCCGTGCGGCAGATACGCAGTATTTT
j_call: TRBJ2-7; clone_size: .; d_call: .; v_call: TRBV21-1; cdr3_aa: CASSKDGAGDRLYEQYF; cdr3_nt: TGTGCCAGCAGCAAAGATGGCGCCGGGGACCGCCTATACGAGCAGTACTTC
j_call: TRBJ2-3; clone_size: .; d_call: .; v_call: TRBV5-1; cdr3_aa: CASSGRITDTQYF; cdr3_nt: TGCGCCAGCAGCGGACGGATCACAGATACGCAGTATTTT
j_call: TRBJ1-1; clone_size: .; d_call: .; v_call: TRBV6-2/TRBV6-3; cdr3_aa: CASRPQGAGNTEAFF; cdr3_nt: TGTGCCAGCAGGCCGCAAGGCGCGGGGAACACTGAAGCTTTCTTT
j_call: TRBJ2-1; clone_size: few; d_call: .; v_call: TRBV15; cdr3_aa: CATSRDVLSDEQFF; cdr3_nt: TGTGCCACCAGCAGAGATGTCTTATCGGATGAGCAGTTCTTC
j_call: TRBJ2-1; clone_size: few; d_call: TRBD2; v_call: TRBV7-7; cdr3_aa: CASSLASGSYEQFF; cdr3_nt: TGTGCTAGCAGCCTGGCTAGCGGGAGTTATGAGCAGTTCTTC
j_call: TRBJ2-1; clone_size: many; d_call: .; v_call: TRBV29-1; cdr3_aa: CSVEVGRNEQFF; cdr3_nt: TGCAGCGTTGAAGTGGGAAGGAATGAGCAGTTCTTC